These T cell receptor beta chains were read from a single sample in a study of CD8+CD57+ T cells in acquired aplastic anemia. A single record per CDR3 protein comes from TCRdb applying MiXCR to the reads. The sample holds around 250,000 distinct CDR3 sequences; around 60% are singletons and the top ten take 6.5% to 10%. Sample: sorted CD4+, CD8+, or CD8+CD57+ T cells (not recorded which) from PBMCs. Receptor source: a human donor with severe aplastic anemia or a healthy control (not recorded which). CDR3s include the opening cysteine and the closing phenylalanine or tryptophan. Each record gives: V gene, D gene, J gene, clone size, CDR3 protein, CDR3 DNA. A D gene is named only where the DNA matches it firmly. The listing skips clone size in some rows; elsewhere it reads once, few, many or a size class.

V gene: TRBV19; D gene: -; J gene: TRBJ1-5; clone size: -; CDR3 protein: CASSIESHRPNQPQHF; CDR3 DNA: TGTGCCAGTAGTATAGAGAGCCACCGACCGAATCAGCCCCAGCATTTT
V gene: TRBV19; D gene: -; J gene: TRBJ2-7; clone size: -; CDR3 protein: CASSNNGGSYEQYF; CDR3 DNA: TGTGCCAGTAGTAATAATGGCGGAAGCTACGAGCAGTACTTC
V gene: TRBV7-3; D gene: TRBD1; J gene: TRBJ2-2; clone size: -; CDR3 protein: CATSRGGQGLTGELFF; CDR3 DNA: TGTGCCACCAGCAGAGGTGGACAGGGATTGACCGGGGAGCTGTTTTTT
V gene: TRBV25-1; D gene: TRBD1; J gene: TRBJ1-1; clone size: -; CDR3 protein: CASTPGQGAKTEAFF; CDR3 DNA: TGTGCCAGCACCCCGGGACAGGGGGCTAAAACTGAAGCTTTCTTT
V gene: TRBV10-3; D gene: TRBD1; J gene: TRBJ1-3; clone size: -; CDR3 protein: CAISKGQGSGNTIYF; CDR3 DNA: TGTGCCATCAGTAAGGGACAGGGCTCTGGAAACACCATATATTTT
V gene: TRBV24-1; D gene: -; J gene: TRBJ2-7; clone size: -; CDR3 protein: CATSDLTGYEQYF; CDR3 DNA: TGTGCCACCAGTGACCTAACAGGGTACGAGCAGTACTTC
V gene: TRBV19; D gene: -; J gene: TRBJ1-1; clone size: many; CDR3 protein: CASSIGQRNTEAFF; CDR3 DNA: TGTGCCAGTAGTATAGGACAGAGGAACACTGAAGCTTTCTTT
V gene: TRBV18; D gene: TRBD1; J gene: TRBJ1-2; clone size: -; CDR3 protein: CASSPDRDSVYGYTF; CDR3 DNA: TGTGCCAGCTCACCCGACCGGGACAGCGTCTATGGCTACACCTTC
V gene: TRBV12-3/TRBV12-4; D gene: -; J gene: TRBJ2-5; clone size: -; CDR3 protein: CASTSNSGETQYF; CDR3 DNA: TGTGCCAGCACCTCTAACTCGGGGGAGACCCAGTACTTC
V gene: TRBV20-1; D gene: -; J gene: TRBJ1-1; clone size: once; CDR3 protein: CSAPVRGGMNTEAFF; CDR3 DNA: TGCAGTGCCCCAGTTCGGGGAGGGATGAACACTGAAGCTTTCTTT
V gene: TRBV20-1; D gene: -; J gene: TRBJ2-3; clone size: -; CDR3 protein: CSARAVRPRSTDTQYF; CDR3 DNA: TGCAGTGCTAGAGCCGTCAGACCACGCAGCACAGATACGCAGTATTTT
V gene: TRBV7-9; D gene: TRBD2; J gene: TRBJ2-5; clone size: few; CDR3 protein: CASSRPRGGLAEETQYF; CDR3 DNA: TGTGCCAGCAGTCGACCTCGGGGGGGCCTAGCAGAAGAGACCCAGTACTTC
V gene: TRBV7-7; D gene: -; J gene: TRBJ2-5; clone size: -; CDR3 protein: CASSSDGETQYF; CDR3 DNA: TGTGCCAGCAGCAGCGATGGGGAGACCCAGTACTTC
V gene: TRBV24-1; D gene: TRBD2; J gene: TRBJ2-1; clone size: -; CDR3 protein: CATSDLGGVGNEQFF; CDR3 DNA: TGTGCCACCAGTGATTTGGGGGGGGTAGGCAATGAGCAGTTCTTC
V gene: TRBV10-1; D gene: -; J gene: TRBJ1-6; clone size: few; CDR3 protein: CASSDGPVSPLHF; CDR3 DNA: TGCGCCAGCAGTGACGGGCCAGTCTCACCCCTCCACTTT
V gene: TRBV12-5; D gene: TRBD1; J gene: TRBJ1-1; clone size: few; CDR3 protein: CASGQIGKTGAGIEAFF; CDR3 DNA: TGTGCTAGTGGCCAGATAGGAAAAACAGGGGCGGGCATTGAAGCTTTCTTT
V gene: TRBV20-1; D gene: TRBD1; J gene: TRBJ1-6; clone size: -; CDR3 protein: CSASTGAYYNSPLHF; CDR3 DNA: TGCAGTGCCTCCACAGGGGCGTACTATAATTCACCCCTCCACTTT
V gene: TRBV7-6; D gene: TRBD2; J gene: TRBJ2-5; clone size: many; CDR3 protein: CASSPLAGGKETQYF; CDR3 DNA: TGTGCCAGCAGCCCCTTAGCGGGGGGGAAAGAGACCCAGTACTTC
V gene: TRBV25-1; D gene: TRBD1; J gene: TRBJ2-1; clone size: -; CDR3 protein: CASRETGDNEQFF; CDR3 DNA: TGTGCCAGCAGAGAGACAGGGGACAATGAGCAGTTCTTC
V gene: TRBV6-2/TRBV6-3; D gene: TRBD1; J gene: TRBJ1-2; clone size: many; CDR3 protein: CASSYYQDRGGGYTF; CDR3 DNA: TGTGCCAGCAGTTACTATCAAGACAGGGGAGGAGGCTACACCTTC
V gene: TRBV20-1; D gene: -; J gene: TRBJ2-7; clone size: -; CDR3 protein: CSARNEAGSYEQYF; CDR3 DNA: TGCAGTGCTAGAAATGAAGCGGGCTCCTACGAGCAGTACTTC
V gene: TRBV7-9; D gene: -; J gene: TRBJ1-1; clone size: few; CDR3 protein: CASSFEGVGTEAFF; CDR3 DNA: TGTGCCAGCAGCTTCGAGGGGGTAGGCACTGAAGCTTTCTTT
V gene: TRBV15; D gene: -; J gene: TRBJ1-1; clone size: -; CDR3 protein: CATSAHSNTEAFF; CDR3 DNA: TGTGCCACCAGCGCGCATTCTAACACTGAAGCTTTCTTT
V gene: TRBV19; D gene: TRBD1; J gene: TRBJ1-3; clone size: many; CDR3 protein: CASRQGGGNTIYF; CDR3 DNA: TGTGCCAGTCGACAGGGAGGTGGAAACACCATATATTTT
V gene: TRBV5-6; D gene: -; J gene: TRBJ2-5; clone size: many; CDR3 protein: CASSLGQPQETQYF; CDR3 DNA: TGTGCCAGCAGCTTGGGACAGCCACAAGAGACCCAGTACTTC
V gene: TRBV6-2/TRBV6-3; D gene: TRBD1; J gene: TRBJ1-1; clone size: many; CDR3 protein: CASSYSGQGETEAFF; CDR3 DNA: TGTGCCAGCAGTTACTCGGGACAGGGGGAAACTGAAGCTTTCTTT
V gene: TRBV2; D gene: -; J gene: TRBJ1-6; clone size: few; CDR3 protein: CASSEGTPNSPLHF; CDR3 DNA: TGTGCCAGCAGTGAGGGGACACCTAATTCACCCCTCCACTTT
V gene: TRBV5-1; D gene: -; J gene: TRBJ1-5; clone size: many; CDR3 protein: CASSFFPGPQPQHF; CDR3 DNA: TGCGCCAGCAGCTTCTTCCCAGGGCCTCAGCCCCAGCATTTT
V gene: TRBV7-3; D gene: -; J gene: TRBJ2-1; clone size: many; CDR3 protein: CASSPSSYNEQFF; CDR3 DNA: TGTGCCAGCAGCCCGTCAAGCTACAATGAGCAGTTCTTC
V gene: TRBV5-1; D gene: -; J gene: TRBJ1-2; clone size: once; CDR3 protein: CASSGTATNYGYTF; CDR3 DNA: TGCGCCAGCAGCGGAACAGCGACTAACTATGGCTACACCTTC
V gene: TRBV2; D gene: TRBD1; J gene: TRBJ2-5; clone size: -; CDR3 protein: CASSAGGQGPEETQYF; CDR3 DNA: TGTGCCAGCAGTGCCGGGGGACAGGGGCCCGAGGAGACCCAGTACTTC
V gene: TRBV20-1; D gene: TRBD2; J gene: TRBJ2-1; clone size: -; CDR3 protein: CSARRSGSPNNEQFF; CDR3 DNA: TGCAGTGCTAGACGTAGCGGGAGCCCCAACAATGAGCAGTTCTTC
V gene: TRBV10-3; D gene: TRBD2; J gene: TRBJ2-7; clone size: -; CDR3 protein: CATHGTSGGAPPCSYEQYF; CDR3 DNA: TGTGCCACTCATGGGACTAGCGGGGGTGCACCTCCGTGCTCCTACGAGCAGTACTTC
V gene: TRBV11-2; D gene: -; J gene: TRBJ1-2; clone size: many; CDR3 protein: CASSFGQSFYGYTF; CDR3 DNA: TGTGCCAGCAGCTTCGGACAGAGCTTTTATGGCTACACCTTC
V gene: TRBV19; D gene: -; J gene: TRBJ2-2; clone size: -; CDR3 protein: CASSTLPGELFF; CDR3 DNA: TGTGCCAGTAGTACCCTTCCCGGGGAGCTGTTTTTT
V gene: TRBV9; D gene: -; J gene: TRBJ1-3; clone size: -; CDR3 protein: CASKMRRASGNTIYF; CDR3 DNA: TGTGCCAGCAAAATGCGCAGAGCCTCTGGAAACACCATATATTTT
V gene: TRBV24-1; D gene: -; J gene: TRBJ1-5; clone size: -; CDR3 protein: CATSARTSNQPQHF; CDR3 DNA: TGTGCCACCAGTGCGAGGACTAGCAATCAGCCCCAGCATTTT
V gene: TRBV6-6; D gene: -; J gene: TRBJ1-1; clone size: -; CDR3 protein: CASSYLDTEAFF; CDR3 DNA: TGTGCCAGCAGTTACTTGGACACTGAAGCTTTCTTT
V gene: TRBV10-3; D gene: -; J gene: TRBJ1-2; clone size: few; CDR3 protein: CATFKDSLYGYTF; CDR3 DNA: TGTGCCACCTTTAAGGACAGCCTCTATGGCTACACCTTC
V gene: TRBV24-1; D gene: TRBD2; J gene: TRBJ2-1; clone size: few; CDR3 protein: CATSDPGLAGDEQFF; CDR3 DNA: TGTGCCACCAGTGACCCCGGACTAGCGGGAGATGAGCAGTTCTTC
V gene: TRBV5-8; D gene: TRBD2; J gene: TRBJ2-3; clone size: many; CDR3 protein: CASSRTSGGVTDTQYF; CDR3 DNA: TGTGCCAGCAGCCGCACTAGCGGGGGAGTCACAGATACGCAGTATTTT
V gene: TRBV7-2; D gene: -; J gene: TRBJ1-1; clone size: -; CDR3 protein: CASSASGGLYAEAFF; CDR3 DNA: TGTGCCAGCAGTGCCAGCGGGGGATTATATGCTGAAGCTTTCTTT
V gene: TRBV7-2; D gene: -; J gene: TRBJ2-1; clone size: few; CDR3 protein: CASSLTGQEQFF; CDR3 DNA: TGTGCCAGCAGCTTGACAGGTCAAGAGCAGTTCTTC
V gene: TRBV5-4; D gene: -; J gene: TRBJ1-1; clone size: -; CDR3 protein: CASSLAEAFF; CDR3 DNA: TGTGCCAGCAGCTTGGCTGAAGCTTTCTTT
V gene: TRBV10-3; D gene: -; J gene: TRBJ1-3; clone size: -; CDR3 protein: CAISEGRRSSGNTIYF; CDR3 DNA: TGTGCCATCAGTGAGGGCAGGAGAAGCTCTGGAAACACCATATATTTT
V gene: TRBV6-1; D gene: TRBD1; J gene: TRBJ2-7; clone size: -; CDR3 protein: CASSEEETGAYEQYF; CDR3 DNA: TGTGCCAGCAGTGAAGAGGAGACAGGGGCCTACGAGCAGTACTTC
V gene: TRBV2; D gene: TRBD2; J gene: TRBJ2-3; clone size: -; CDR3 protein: CASSSSGTSPDTQYF; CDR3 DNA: TGTGCCAGCAGTTCCTCCGGGACTAGCCCTGATACGCAGTATTTT
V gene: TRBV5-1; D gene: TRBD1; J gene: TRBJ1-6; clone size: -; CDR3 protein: CASSLLGTVNHNSPLHF; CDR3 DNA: TGCGCCAGCAGCTTGCTCGGGACAGTGAATCATAATTCACCCCTCCACTTT
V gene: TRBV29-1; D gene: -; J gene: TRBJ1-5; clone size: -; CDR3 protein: CSVGVGLDQPQHF; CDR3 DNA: TGCAGCGTCGGTGTGGGGTTAGATCAGCCCCAGCATTTT
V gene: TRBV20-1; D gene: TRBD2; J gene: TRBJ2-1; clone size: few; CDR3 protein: CSARGPAGEEKQFF; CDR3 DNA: TGCAGTGCTAGAGGGCCAGCGGGGGAAGAAAAGCAGTTCTTC
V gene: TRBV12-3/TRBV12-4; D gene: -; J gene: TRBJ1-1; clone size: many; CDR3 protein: CASTPGYSGPEAFF; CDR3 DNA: TGTGCCAGCACCCCGGGGTACTCCGGCCCTGAAGCTTTCTTT
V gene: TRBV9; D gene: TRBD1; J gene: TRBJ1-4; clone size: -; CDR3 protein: CASSVGVGTGGFGTNEKLFF; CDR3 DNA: TGTGCCAGCAGCGTAGGAGTAGGGACAGGGGGCTTTGGGACTAATGAAAAACTGTTTTTT
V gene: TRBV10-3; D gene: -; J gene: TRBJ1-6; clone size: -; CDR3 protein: CAISEAHSPLHF; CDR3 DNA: TGTGCCATCAGTGAAGCGCATTCACCCCTCCACTTT
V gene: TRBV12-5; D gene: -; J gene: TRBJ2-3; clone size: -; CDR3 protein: CASGLSGRDTQYF; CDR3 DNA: TGTGCTAGTGGTCTCTCGGGCCGCGATACGCAGTATTTT